This TCR beta chain was obtained from a study of cytomegalovirus exposure and HLA in healthy donors. Details on this clone: The antigen is not known.

General study findings and limits: DRB1 showed the most TCR associations and HLA-C the fewest in a later analysis, as rates varied by HLA locus. Productive rates of about 87% or about 30% were seen for most TCR beta V segments in an earlier analysis. The authors later linked a missense DCLRE1C variant to TCR beta V- and J-gene trimming. The classifier reportedly diagnosed cytomegalovirus status with high sensitivity and specificity.

With 60 Vbeta and 13 Jbeta primers, the PCR was carried out. Some clones are missing from TCRdb's copy, which holds only in-frame ones; the method was immunoSEQ multiplex PCR. The repertoire holds approximately 75,000 clones, with 60% to 75% as singletons. This CDR3 spans 16 amino acids. The ends lost 2 bases at V and 6 bases at J; junction bases unmatched: 8. Germline CDR1 MNHNS, CDR2 SASEGT. The source is a man in his forties in good health and CMV-seropositive. Material for sequencing was PBMCs. V usage is TRBV6-1 and J usage is TRBJ1-5, with 9 nucleotides matching TRBD1. The DNA for the CDR3 is TGTGCCAGCAGTGAATTGACGGGACAGGGCTCTCAGCCCCAGCATTTT. The encoded protein is CASSELTGQGSQPQHF.